Sequencing of this T cell receptor beta chain was carried out in a study of blood T cell repertoires in COVID-19. Assay used: immunoSEQ multiplex PCR; TCRdb lists only in-frame clones, some missing. The sample includes 110,000 or so clones, approximately 90% of them seen just once. Germline values: CDR1 ENHRY, CDR2 SYGVKD. Trimming shortened V by 6 bases and J by 8 bases, and 10 bases separated the two germline ends. The CDR3 runs 11 residues. The chain links TRBV10-3 to TRBJ1-2, with D hard to call. Sample: peripheral blood. The clonotype originates from a human donor with acute or convalescent COVID-19. The donor label of this sample is uncertain. For the CDR3, the DNA is TGTGCCATCAGCGGGGATCTAGGCTACACCTTC. Amino acid sequence: CAISGDLGYTF.